These T cell receptor beta chains were read from a single sample in a study of OX40 agonist ivuxolimab in advanced cancers. Some clones are missing from TCRdb's copy, which holds only in-frame ones; the method was immunoSEQ multiplex PCR. The table includes around 77,000 clones, 85% detected once. Sequencing was performed on CD4+ or CD8+ T cells sorted from blood, taken in a trial of the OX40 agonist ivuxolimab. The receptors derive from an adult with an advanced solid tumor such as melanoma, head and neck, liver or kidney cancer. Each CDR3 is given with its conserved first and last residue.

j_gene: TRBJ1-6
v_gene: TRBV7-8
CDR3aa: CASSLGEEGFNSPLHF

j_gene: TRBJ1-6
v_gene: TRBV4-1
CDR3aa: CASSYRVGGSPLHF

j_gene: TRBJ2-1
v_gene: TRBV19
CDR3aa: CATRDRPGDEQFF

j_gene: TRBJ2-7
v_gene: TRBV23-1
CDR3aa: CALGYEQYF

j_gene: TRBJ2-3
v_gene: TRBV2
CDR3aa: CASRASGAGDTQYF

j_gene: TRBJ2-3
v_gene: TRBV18
CDR3aa: CASSSFQDTQYF

j_gene: TRBJ2-6
v_gene: TRBV7-2
CDR3aa: CASSLGGGAGANVLTF

j_gene: TRBJ2-3
v_gene: TRBV4-3
CDR3aa: CASSQEGRGGSDTQYF

j_gene: TRBJ1-2
v_gene: TRBV30
CDR3aa: CAWSVQGVSGYTF

j_gene: TRBJ2-3
v_gene: TRBV9
CDR3aa: CASSASEGGDTQYF

j_gene: TRBJ2-1
v_gene: TRBV10-3
CDR3aa: CATQSSYNEQFF

j_gene: TRBJ1-1
v_gene: TRBV11-2
CDR3aa: CASTSGTGNTEAFF

j_gene: -
v_gene: TRBV10-2
CDR3aa: CASSPRSGGISYEQYF

j_gene: TRBJ1-1
v_gene: TRBV30
CDR3aa: CAWSVRVGPAFF

j_gene: TRBJ1-4
v_gene: TRBV4-3
CDR3aa: CASSLKGQANEKLFF

j_gene: TRBJ1-3
v_gene: TRBV7-2
CDR3aa: CASSSAGIEGNTIYF

j_gene: TRBJ2-2
v_gene: TRBV6-5
CDR3aa: CASRGTGELFF

j_gene: TRBJ2-5
v_gene: TRBV19
CDR3aa: CASSISRGGLETQYF

j_gene: TRBJ1-2
v_gene: TRBV6-5
CDR3aa: CASSYLGITYGYTF

j_gene: TRBJ2-5
v_gene: TRBV19
CDR3aa: CASSIQGQETQYF

j_gene: TRBJ2-3
v_gene: TRBV5-1
CDR3aa: CASRRGGPYTDTQYF

j_gene: TRBJ1-2
v_gene: TRBV19
CDR3aa: CASSDYYGYTF

j_gene: TRBJ2-2
v_gene: TRBV6-1
CDR3aa: CASSEVQGASTGELFF

j_gene: TRBJ2-3
v_gene: TRBV7-6
CDR3aa: CASSFMADTQYF

j_gene: TRBJ1-2
v_gene: TRBV6-1
CDR3aa: CASSQGQLPNYGYTF

j_gene: TRBJ1-2
v_gene: TRBV4-1
CDR3aa: CASSQLLTGTGQGGYTF

j_gene: TRBJ2-7
v_gene: TRBV18
CDR3aa: CASSPAGARNYEQYF

j_gene: TRBJ1-4
v_gene: TRBV4-3
CDR3aa: CASSQESGGQDLNEKLFF

j_gene: TRBJ1-2
v_gene: TRBV5-4
CDR3aa: CASSLQTGGNGYTF

j_gene: TRBJ1-2
v_gene: TRBV6-5
CDR3aa: CASSYTNSGNDGYTF

j_gene: TRBJ1-2
v_gene: TRBV10-3
CDR3aa: CAIAQGGDGGYTF

j_gene: TRBJ1-4
v_gene: TRBV18
CDR3aa: CASSPSFNEKLFF

j_gene: TRBJ1-1
v_gene: TRBV4-2
CDR3aa: CASSLVEGRMNTEAFF

j_gene: TRBJ1-4
v_gene: TRBV7-2
CDR3aa: CASSSGTGRLNEKLFF

j_gene: TRBJ1-1
v_gene: TRBV6-5
CDR3aa: CASSLTGGQNTEAFF

j_gene: TRBJ2-2
v_gene: TRBV11-1
CDR3aa: CASSFMEHSLSPGELFF

j_gene: TRBJ1-4
v_gene: TRBV19
CDR3aa: CASTWGLGFGEKLFF

j_gene: TRBJ1-4
v_gene: TRBV4-1
CDR3aa: CASSQEPEKLFF

j_gene: TRBJ1-2
v_gene: TRBV18
CDR3aa: CASSPDMAGLGGYTF

j_gene: TRBJ2-7
v_gene: TRBV19
CDR3aa: CASSTSYDEGRYEQYF

j_gene: TRBJ1-4
v_gene: TRBV6-1
CDR3aa: CASSDQQGNEKLFF

j_gene: TRBJ2-1
v_gene: TRBV5-5
CDR3aa: CASSDGLAGGFYNEQFF

j_gene: TRBJ1-2
v_gene: TRBV7-8
CDR3aa: CASSLEGRRANYGYTF

j_gene: TRBJ1-5
v_gene: TRBV2
CDR3aa: CASKPQGNQPQHF

j_gene: TRBJ2-5
v_gene: TRBV7-2
CDR3aa: CASRNRLAGEETQYF